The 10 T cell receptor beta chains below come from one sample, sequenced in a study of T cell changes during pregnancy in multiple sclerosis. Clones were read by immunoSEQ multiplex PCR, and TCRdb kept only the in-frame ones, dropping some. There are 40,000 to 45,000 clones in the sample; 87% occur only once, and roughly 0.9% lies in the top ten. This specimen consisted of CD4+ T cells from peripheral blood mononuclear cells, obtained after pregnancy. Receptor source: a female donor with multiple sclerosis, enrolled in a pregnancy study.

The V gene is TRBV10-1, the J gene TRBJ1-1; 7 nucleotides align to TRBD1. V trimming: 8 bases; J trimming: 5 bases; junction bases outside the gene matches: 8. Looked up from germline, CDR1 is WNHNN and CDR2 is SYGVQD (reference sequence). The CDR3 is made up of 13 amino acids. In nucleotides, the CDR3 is TGCGCCAGCTCTAACAGGGGATGGACTGAAGCTTTCTTT. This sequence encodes CASSNRGWTEAFF.

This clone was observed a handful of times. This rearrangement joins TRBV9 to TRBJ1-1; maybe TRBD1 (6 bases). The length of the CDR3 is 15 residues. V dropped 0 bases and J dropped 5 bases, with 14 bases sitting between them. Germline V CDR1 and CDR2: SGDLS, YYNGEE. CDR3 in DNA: TGTGCCAGCAGCGTAGGACCCGACAGGTGGACTGAAGCTTTCTTT. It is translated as CASSVGPDRWTEAFF.

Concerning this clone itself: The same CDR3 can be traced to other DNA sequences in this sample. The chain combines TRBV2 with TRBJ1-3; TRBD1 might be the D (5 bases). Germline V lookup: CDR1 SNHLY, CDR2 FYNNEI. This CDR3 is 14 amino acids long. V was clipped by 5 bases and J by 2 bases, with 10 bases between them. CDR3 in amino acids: CASSSRATGNTIYF. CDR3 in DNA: TGTGCCAGCAGTTCCAGGGCAACTGGAAACACCATATATTTT.

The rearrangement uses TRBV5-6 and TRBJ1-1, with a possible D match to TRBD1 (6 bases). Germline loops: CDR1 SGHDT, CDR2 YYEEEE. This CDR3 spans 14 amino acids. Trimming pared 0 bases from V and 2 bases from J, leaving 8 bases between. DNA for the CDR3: TGTGCCAGCAGCTTGGACAGGGTTAACACTGAAGCTTTCTTT. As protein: CASSLDRVNTEAFF.

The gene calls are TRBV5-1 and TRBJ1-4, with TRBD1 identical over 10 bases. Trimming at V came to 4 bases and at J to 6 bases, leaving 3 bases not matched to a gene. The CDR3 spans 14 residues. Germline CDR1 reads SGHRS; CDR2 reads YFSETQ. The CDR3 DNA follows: TGCGCCAGCAGCGTGACAGGGGGCGATGAAAAACTGTTTTTT. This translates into CASSVTGGDEKLFF. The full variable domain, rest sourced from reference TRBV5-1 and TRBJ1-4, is KAGVTQTPRYLIKTRGQQVTLSCSPISGHRSVSWYQQTPGQGLQFLFEYFSETQRNKGNFPGRFSGRQFSNSRSEMNVSTLELGDSALYLCASSVTGGDEKLFFGSGTQLSVL.

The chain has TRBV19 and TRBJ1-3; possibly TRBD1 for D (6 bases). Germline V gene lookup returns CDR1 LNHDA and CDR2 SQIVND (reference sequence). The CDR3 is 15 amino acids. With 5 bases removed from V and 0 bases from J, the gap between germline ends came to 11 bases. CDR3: CASSERQASGNTIYF. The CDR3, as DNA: TGTGCCAGTAGTGAAAGACAGGCCTCTGGAAACACCATATATTTT.

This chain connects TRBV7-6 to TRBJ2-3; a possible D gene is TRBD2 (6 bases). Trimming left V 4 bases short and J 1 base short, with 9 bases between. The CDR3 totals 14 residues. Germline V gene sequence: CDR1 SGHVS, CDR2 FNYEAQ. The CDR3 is CASSSSGRTDTQYF. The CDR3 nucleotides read TGTGCCAGCAGCTCGAGCGGGCGCACAGATACGCAGTATTTT. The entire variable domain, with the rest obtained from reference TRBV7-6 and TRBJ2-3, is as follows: GAGVSQSPRYKVTKRGQDVALRCDPISGHVSLYWYRQALGQGPEFLTYFNYEAQQDKSGLPNDRFSAERPEGSISTLTIQRTEQRDSAMYRCASSSSGRTDTQYFGPGTRLTVL.

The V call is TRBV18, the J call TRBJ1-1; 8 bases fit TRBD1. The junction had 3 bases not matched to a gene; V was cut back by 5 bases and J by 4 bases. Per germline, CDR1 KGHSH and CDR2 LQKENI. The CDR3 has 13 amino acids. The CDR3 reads CASSGQGGTEAFF. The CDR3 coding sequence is TGTGCCAGCTCAGGACAGGGAGGCACTGAAGCTTTCTTT.

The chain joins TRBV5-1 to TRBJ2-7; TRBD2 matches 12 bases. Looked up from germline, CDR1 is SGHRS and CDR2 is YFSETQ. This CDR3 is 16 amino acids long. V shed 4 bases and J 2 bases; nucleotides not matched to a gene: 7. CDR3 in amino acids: CASSQRTSGEAYEQYF. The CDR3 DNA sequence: TGCGCCAGCAGCCAGCGGACTAGCGGGGAAGCCTACGAGCAGTACTTC.

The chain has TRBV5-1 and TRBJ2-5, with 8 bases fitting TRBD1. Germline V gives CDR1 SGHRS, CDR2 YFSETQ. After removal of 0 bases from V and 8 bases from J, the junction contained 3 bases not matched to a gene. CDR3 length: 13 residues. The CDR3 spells CASSLEGQVTQYF. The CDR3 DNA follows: TGCGCCAGCAGCTTGGAGGGACAGGTAACCCAGTACTTC.